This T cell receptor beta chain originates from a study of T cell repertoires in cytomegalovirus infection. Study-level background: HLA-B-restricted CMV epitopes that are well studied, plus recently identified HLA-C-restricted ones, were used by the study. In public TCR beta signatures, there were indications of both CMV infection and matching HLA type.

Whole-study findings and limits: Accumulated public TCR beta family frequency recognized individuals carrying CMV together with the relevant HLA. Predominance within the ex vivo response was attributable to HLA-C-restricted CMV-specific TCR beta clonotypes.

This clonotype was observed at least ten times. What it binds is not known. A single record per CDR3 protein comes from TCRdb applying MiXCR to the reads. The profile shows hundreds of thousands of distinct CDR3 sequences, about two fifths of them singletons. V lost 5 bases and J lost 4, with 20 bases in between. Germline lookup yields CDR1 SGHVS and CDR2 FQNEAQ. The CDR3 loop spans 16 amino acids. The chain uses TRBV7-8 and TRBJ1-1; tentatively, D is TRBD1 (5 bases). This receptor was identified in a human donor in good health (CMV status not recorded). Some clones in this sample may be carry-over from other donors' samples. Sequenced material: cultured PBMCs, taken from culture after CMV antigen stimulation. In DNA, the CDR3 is TGTGCCAGCAGCCCAAGAACGGGGACCGGGGTCACTGAAGCTTTCTTT. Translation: CASSPRTGTGVTEAFF.